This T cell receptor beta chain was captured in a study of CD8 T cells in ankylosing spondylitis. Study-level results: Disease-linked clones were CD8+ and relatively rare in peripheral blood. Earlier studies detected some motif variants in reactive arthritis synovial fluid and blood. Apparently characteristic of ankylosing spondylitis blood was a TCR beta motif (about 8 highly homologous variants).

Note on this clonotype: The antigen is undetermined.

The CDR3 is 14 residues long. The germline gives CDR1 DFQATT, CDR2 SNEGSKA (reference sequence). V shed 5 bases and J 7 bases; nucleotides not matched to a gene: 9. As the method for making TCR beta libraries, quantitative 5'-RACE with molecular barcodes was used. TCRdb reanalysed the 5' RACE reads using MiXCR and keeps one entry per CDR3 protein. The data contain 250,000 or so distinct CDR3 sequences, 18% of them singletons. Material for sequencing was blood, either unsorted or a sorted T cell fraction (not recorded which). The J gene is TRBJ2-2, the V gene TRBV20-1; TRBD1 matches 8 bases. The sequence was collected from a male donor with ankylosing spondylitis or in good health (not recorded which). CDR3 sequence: CSAPDRGGGGELFF. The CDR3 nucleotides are TGCAGTGCTCCAGACAGGGGCGGTGGCGGGGAGCTGTTTTTT.